Sequencing of this T cell receptor beta chain was carried out in a study of blood T cell repertoires in COVID-19. Study background: From the United States, Italy and Spain came samples of acute and convalescent COVID-19. T cells, B-cell-depleted T cells, or PBMCs provided the cDNA or gDNA that served as material.

As handled by the study authors: Reference gene primer amplification yielded estimated nucleated cell counts. Data came from immunoSEQ multiplex PCR; TCRdb stores just in-frame clones and leaves some out. The V and J calls and clone size are taken from that table; D and trimming were inferred from the DNA. The sample has some 110,000 clones, more than 85% seen once. This CDR3 region has 16 residues. CDR1 is LGHDT, CDR2 YNNKEL, per germline (reference sequence). V trimming: 4 bases; J trimming: 2 bases; junction bases outside the gene matches: 8. Sequencing was carried out using peripheral blood. The sequence came from a human donor in a cohort sampled during active COVID-19. The chain is built from TRBV3-1 (or the pseudogene TRBV3-2) and TRBJ2-3; the match to TRBD2 covers 8 bases. CDR3 protein: CASSPTSGRATDTQYF. The DNA for the CDR3 is TGTGCCAGCAGCCCCACTAGCGGACGGGCCACAGATACGCAGTATTTT.